This T cell receptor beta chain appears in the sequencing data of a study of Ad26.COV2.S vaccination and SARS-CoV-2 variants. Study-level information: Donor got 5x10^10 or 1x10^11 viral particles of Ad26.COV2.S.

Turning to this clone: The antigen is unknown.

This CDR3 is 16 amino acids long. V dropped 4 bases and J dropped 2 bases, with 15 bases sitting between them. CDR1 is MGHDK and CDR2 is SYGVNS in the germline V gene. Treatment of the sample: around 19 received Ad26.COV2.S at low or high dose, single or two shots; about 5 received placebo; per-sample allocation not given. Day 63 after the first vaccine or placebo injection was the time point for sampling. Profiled with immunoSEQ multiplex PCR; TCRdb holds only in-frame clones, not every one. The data show 300,000 to 400,000 clones, 75% to 90% seen once. Findings and caveats of the study: Total T cell responses, in the TCR breadth and depth analyses, may have been underestimated.

The sequences come from peripheral blood, collected in a trial of Ad26.COV2.S vaccine versus placebo. The chain couples TRBV25-1 to TRBJ2-1, with a possible D match to TRBD2 (5 bases). This receptor was taken from a person aged 18 to 59 who received the Ad26.COV2.S COVID-19 vaccine or a placebo. This chain's CDR3 is CASSVSDFSAYNEQFF. The CDR3 bases are TGTGCCAGCAGTGTATCGGACTTCTCTGCCTACAATGAGCAGTTCTTC.